A selection of T cell receptor beta chains follows, all from one sample in a study of cytomegalovirus exposure and HLA in healthy donors. Profiling relied on immunoSEQ multiplex PCR, and the TCRdb table lists in-frame clones only, not all of them. The sample comprises roughly 130,000 clones, about 80% of which are singletons, and 1% rests with the top ten. Specimen: PBMCs. These receptor sequences come from a man aged 40-50 years in good health and CMV-seronegative. Each CDR3 is given with its conserved first and last residue. The D gene is left open where the match is weak. Rows give clone size only sometimes, using once, few, many, or a class for an expanded clone.

cdr3_nt: TGTGCCAGTAGTATCTCGCGGACTAGCAGGAATACGCAGTATTTT
cdr3_aa: CASSISRTSRNTQYF
v_call: TRBV19
clone_size: -
d_call: TRBD2
j_call: TRBJ2-3

cdr3_nt: TGTGCAAGTCGCCCCCCCGGACAGCCCAGGTTCAATCAGCCCCAGCATTTT
cdr3_aa: CASRPPGQPRFNQPQHF
v_call: TRBV12-2
clone_size: -
d_call: -
j_call: TRBJ1-5

cdr3_nt: TGTGCCAGCAGCACCGGGACAGGGGTTGAAGAGCAGTACTTC
cdr3_aa: CASSTGTGVEEQYF
v_call: TRBV5-4
clone_size: -
d_call: TRBD1
j_call: TRBJ2-7

cdr3_nt: TGTGCCAGCAGCCGACTAGCGAGCCGCAACAATGAGCAGTTCTTC
cdr3_aa: CASSRLASRNNEQFF
v_call: TRBV6-5
clone_size: -
d_call: TRBD2
j_call: TRBJ2-1

cdr3_nt: TGCGCCAGCAGCTTGGGAGGGACAGGACCCCGATACCAGGAGTACTTC
cdr3_aa: CASSLGGTGPRYQEYF
v_call: TRBV5-1
clone_size: -
d_call: TRBD1
j_call: TRBJ2-5

cdr3_nt: TGTGCCAGCAGTTTCCGCGGGGAGCAGTATTTT
cdr3_aa: CASSFRGEQYF
v_call: TRBV28
clone_size: -
d_call: -
j_call: TRBJ2-3

cdr3_nt: TGTGCCAGCACCCGAGGACTTTTCTCTGGAAACACCATATATTTT
cdr3_aa: CASTRGLFSGNTIYF
v_call: TRBV7-2
clone_size: -
d_call: -
j_call: TRBJ1-3

cdr3_nt: TGTGCCAGCAGTGAAGCCGGTTTAGCGGGAGTGAATACGCAGTATTTT
cdr3_aa: CASSEAGLAGVNTQYF
v_call: TRBV6-1
clone_size: -
d_call: TRBD2
j_call: TRBJ2-3

cdr3_nt: TGTGCCTGGAGTCGGAACACCGGGGAGCTGTTTTTT
cdr3_aa: CAWSRNTGELFF
v_call: TRBV30
clone_size: -
d_call: -
j_call: TRBJ2-2

cdr3_nt: TGTGCCAGCAGCCGTAAGCCGGGACAGGGTGGGTACGAGCAGTACTTC
cdr3_aa: CASSRKPGQGGYEQYF
v_call: TRBV27
clone_size: few
d_call: TRBD1
j_call: TRBJ2-7

cdr3_nt: TGTGCCAGCAGTGAAGCCTACAGGGCTAATGAGCAGTTCTTC
cdr3_aa: CASSEAYRANEQFF
v_call: TRBV2
clone_size: few
d_call: -
j_call: TRBJ2-1

cdr3_nt: TGTGCCACCAGCAACTGGACAGGGTATAGCAATCAGCCCCAGCATTTT
cdr3_aa: CATSNWTGYSNQPQHF
v_call: TRBV15
clone_size: -
d_call: TRBD1
j_call: TRBJ1-5

cdr3_nt: TGTGCCAGCAGAGAGGCCGGGACAGGGCCTCTGAACTTC
cdr3_aa: CASREAGTGPLNF
v_call: TRBV6-5
clone_size: -
d_call: TRBD1
j_call: TRBJ2-7

cdr3_nt: TGCGCCAGCAGCCACCCCGGTGGACTAGCGGGAGGGGACACCGGGGAGCTGTTTTTT
cdr3_aa: CASSHPGGLAGGDTGELFF
v_call: TRBV4-1
clone_size: -
d_call: TRBD2
j_call: TRBJ2-2

cdr3_nt: TGTGCCAGCAGTCCGCCAACTAGCGGGAGAACTGGGGAGCAGTACTTC
cdr3_aa: CASSPPTSGRTGEQYF
v_call: TRBV28
clone_size: -
d_call: TRBD2
j_call: TRBJ2-7

cdr3_nt: TGCGCCAGCAGCATTACCGGGACAACCTCCTACGAGCAGTACTTC
cdr3_aa: CASSITGTTSYEQYF
v_call: TRBV5-1
clone_size: -
d_call: -
j_call: TRBJ2-7

cdr3_nt: TGTGCCAGCAGCGAACAGGGGCCGAGCTCCTATAATTCACCCCTCCACTTT
cdr3_aa: CASSEQGPSSYNSPLHF
v_call: TRBV2
clone_size: -
d_call: TRBD1
j_call: TRBJ1-6

cdr3_nt: TGTGCCAGTAAGATCGGACTAGCGGGAATCGTTACCGGGGAGCTGTTTTTT
cdr3_aa: CASKIGLAGIVTGELFF
v_call: TRBV19
clone_size: -
d_call: TRBD2
j_call: TRBJ2-2

cdr3_nt: TGTGCCAGTAAACCCCAGACTAGCACAGATACGCAGTATTTT
cdr3_aa: CASKPQTSTDTQYF
v_call: TRBV19
clone_size: once
d_call: -
j_call: TRBJ2-3

cdr3_nt: TGTGCCTGGAGTGGACAGGTAACAGATACGCAGTATTTT
cdr3_aa: CAWSGQVTDTQYF
v_call: TRBV30
clone_size: -
d_call: -
j_call: TRBJ2-3

cdr3_nt: TGCAGCGTTCAGGGATCCTACGAGCAGTACTTC
cdr3_aa: CSVQGSYEQYF
v_call: TRBV29-1
clone_size: few
d_call: -
j_call: TRBJ2-7

cdr3_nt: TGTGCCAGCAGCTTGGGCAGAACCTACGAGCAGTACTTC
cdr3_aa: CASSLGRTYEQYF
v_call: TRBV7-2
clone_size: -
d_call: -
j_call: TRBJ2-7

cdr3_nt: TGTGCCAGCAGCTTAGGGGAGGACACCGGGGAGCTGTTTTTT
cdr3_aa: CASSLGEDTGELFF
v_call: TRBV11-2
clone_size: -
d_call: -
j_call: TRBJ2-2

cdr3_nt: TGTGCCAGCAGCGGGACAGGGTACACTGAAGCTTTCTTT
cdr3_aa: CASSGTGYTEAFF
v_call: TRBV7-9
clone_size: -
d_call: TRBD1
j_call: TRBJ1-1

cdr3_nt: TGTGCCAGCAGTGAACTGTCAGAAACTGAAGCTTTCTTT
cdr3_aa: CASSELSETEAFF
v_call: TRBV2
clone_size: -
d_call: -
j_call: TRBJ1-1

cdr3_nt: TGTGCCAGTAGCCCCGGCAGGGGCGGCGAGCAGTACTTC
cdr3_aa: CASSPGRGGEQYF
v_call: TRBV19
clone_size: -
d_call: -
j_call: TRBJ2-7

cdr3_nt: TGCAGCGTTCGGGCTAGCGATAGTGAGCAGTTCTTC
cdr3_aa: CSVRASDSEQFF
v_call: TRBV29-1
clone_size: once
d_call: -
j_call: TRBJ2-1

cdr3_nt: TGTGCCAGCAGTGAATCCAGCGTTGTATTCGAGCGGGAGCGGTACGGGGAGCTGTTTTTT
cdr3_aa: CASSESSVVFERERYGELFF
v_call: TRBV2
clone_size: -
d_call: TRBD2
j_call: TRBJ2-2

cdr3_nt: TGTGCCAGCAGCCCGTTAGAGGGTTATAATTCACCCCTCCACTTT
cdr3_aa: CASSPLEGYNSPLHF
v_call: TRBV27
clone_size: -
d_call: -
j_call: TRBJ1-6

cdr3_nt: TGTGCCAGCAGTGGACAGTTGCATCAGCCCCAGCATTTT
cdr3_aa: CASSGQLHQPQHF
v_call: TRBV2
clone_size: -
d_call: -
j_call: TRBJ1-5

cdr3_nt: TGTGCCAGCAGCGTAGGCAGCGGGTACTATGGCTACACCTTC
cdr3_aa: CASSVGSGYYGYTF
v_call: TRBV9
clone_size: -
d_call: -
j_call: TRBJ1-2

cdr3_nt: TGTGCCAGCGATGGCGGGAGGGCCGGAGATACGCAGTATTTT
cdr3_aa: CASDGGRAGDTQYF
v_call: TRBV6-1
clone_size: -
d_call: TRBD2
j_call: TRBJ2-3

cdr3_nt: TGTGCCAGCACCCCCGCGGACGGCCGGGGATCCAATGAGCAGTTCTTC
cdr3_aa: CASTPADGRGSNEQFF
v_call: TRBV11-2
clone_size: -
d_call: -
j_call: TRBJ2-1

cdr3_nt: TGTGCCAGCAGCGCGTCCCCGGAGGTCAATCAGCCCCAGCATTTT
cdr3_aa: CASSASPEVNQPQHF
v_call: TRBV9
clone_size: -
d_call: -
j_call: TRBJ1-5

cdr3_nt: TGTGCCAGCAGCGTAGGTAGCGGGAGTGGAGAGACCCAGTACTTC
cdr3_aa: CASSVGSGSGETQYF
v_call: TRBV9
clone_size: -
d_call: TRBD2
j_call: TRBJ2-5

cdr3_nt: TGTGCCAGCAGTCCCTCGGACAGGGTGAACACTGAAGCTTTCTTT
cdr3_aa: CASSPSDRVNTEAFF
v_call: TRBV28
clone_size: -
d_call: TRBD1
j_call: TRBJ1-1

cdr3_nt: TGTGCCAGCAGCTTAGGGGGCTCCGGGGAGCTGTTTTTT
cdr3_aa: CASSLGGSGELFF
v_call: TRBV7-3
clone_size: once
d_call: -
j_call: TRBJ2-2

cdr3_nt: TGTGCCAGCAGCTTAAGCGGCAATCAGCCCCAGCATTTT
cdr3_aa: CASSLSGNQPQHF
v_call: TRBV11-3
clone_size: -
d_call: -
j_call: TRBJ1-5

cdr3_nt: TGCGCCAGCAGCCTAGCGGGAAGCTCCTACGAGCAGTACTTC
cdr3_aa: CASSLAGSSYEQYF
v_call: TRBV4-1
clone_size: -
d_call: TRBD2
j_call: TRBJ2-7

cdr3_nt: TGCAGCGTTGAAGAGGGGACAGCTGCGAACACTGAAGCTTTCTTT
cdr3_aa: CSVEEGTAANTEAFF
v_call: TRBV29-1
clone_size: -
d_call: TRBD1
j_call: TRBJ1-1

cdr3_nt: TGTGCCATCAGAACAGCGAACACTGAAGCTTTCTTT
cdr3_aa: CAIRTANTEAFF
v_call: TRBV10-3
clone_size: -
d_call: -
j_call: TRBJ1-1

cdr3_nt: TGCGCCAGCAGTGAGACTCGGACGGGAAATACGCAGTATTTT
cdr3_aa: CASSETRTGNTQYF
v_call: TRBV10-2
clone_size: -
d_call: -
j_call: TRBJ2-3

cdr3_nt: TGTGCCAGCTCAGCCGATTTAGACACCGGGGAGCTGTTTTTT
cdr3_aa: CASSADLDTGELFF
v_call: TRBV18
clone_size: -
d_call: -
j_call: TRBJ2-2

cdr3_nt: TGCGCCAGCAGCAGGGACAGGAACAATCAGCCCCAGCATTTT
cdr3_aa: CASSRDRNNQPQHF
v_call: TRBV10-2
clone_size: few
d_call: TRBD1
j_call: TRBJ1-5

cdr3_nt: TGCAGCGCAAAATCGGGGAACACTGAAGCTTTCTTT
cdr3_aa: CSAKSGNTEAFF
v_call: TRBV29-1
clone_size: once
d_call: -
j_call: TRBJ1-1

cdr3_nt: TGTGCCAGCAGCGTGCTTAGCGGGAGTGGATATACGCAGTATTTT
cdr3_aa: CASSVLSGSGYTQYF
v_call: TRBV9
clone_size: -
d_call: TRBD2
j_call: TRBJ2-3

cdr3_nt: TGTGCCAGCAGACAAATCGAAGCTTTCTTT
cdr3_aa: CASRQIEAFF
v_call: TRBV28
clone_size: -
d_call: -
j_call: TRBJ1-1

cdr3_nt: TGTGCCAGCAGTGCGGGAGAACTGTTTTTT
cdr3_aa: CASSAGELFF
v_call: TRBV28
clone_size: -
d_call: -
j_call: TRBJ1-4

cdr3_nt: TGTGCCACGTCGCAGGGGGCAGAAGAGACCCAGTACTTC
cdr3_aa: CATSQGAEETQYF
v_call: TRBV19
clone_size: -
d_call: TRBD1
j_call: TRBJ2-5

cdr3_nt: TGTGCCAGCAGTGCGGGGGGGTGGAACTATGGCTACACCTTC
cdr3_aa: CASSAGGWNYGYTF
v_call: TRBV2
clone_size: -
d_call: -
j_call: TRBJ1-2

cdr3_nt: TGTGCCAGCAACGGACAGGGGGTTTACGAGCAGTACTTC
cdr3_aa: CASNGQGVYEQYF
v_call: TRBV6-5
clone_size: -
d_call: TRBD1
j_call: TRBJ2-7

cdr3_nt: TGTGCCAGCAGTAGAGGGGAGGGTAATTCACCCCTCCACTTT
cdr3_aa: CASSRGEGNSPLHF
v_call: TRBV6-1
clone_size: -
d_call: -
j_call: TRBJ1-6

cdr3_nt: TGTGCCAGCCGCCTCCTGGGAGACCAGAAAGCTTTCTTT
cdr3_aa: CASRLLGDQKAFF
v_call: TRBV6-5
clone_size: -
d_call: -
j_call: TRBJ1-1

cdr3_nt: TGTGCCAGCAGTTCCCTCGGTGGGGCGGGGGGGTTGGGGCAGTATTTT
cdr3_aa: CASSSLGGAGGLGQYF
v_call: TRBV27
clone_size: -
d_call: TRBD2
j_call: TRBJ2-3

cdr3_nt: TGTGCCATCAGTGAGTCGGGACAGGTATACTCTGGAAACACCATATATTTT
cdr3_aa: CAISESGQVYSGNTIYF
v_call: TRBV10-3
clone_size: -
d_call: TRBD1
j_call: TRBJ1-3